This T cell receptor (beta chain) was captured in a study of immune cell composition in non-small cell lung cancer. For the study at large: Most cases were lung adenocarcinoma or squamous cell carcinoma. Study observations and caveats: Tumour TCR-beta clonality showed no significant link to smoking pack-years. Squamous carcinomas (approximately 75%) more often had tumour-associated clones >0.5% than adenocarcinomas (33%).

Remarks on this clone: Its antigen is unknown.

Method: immunoSEQ multiplex PCR; TCRdb's copy keeps in-frame clones and lacks some. The sample shows 4,500 to 5,000 clones, over 60% of them seen only once. The normal lung sample lay at least 3 cm, and maximally far, from the tumour. Template was genomic DNA from frozen, unsorted single-cell suspensions. This CDR3 is 13 amino acids long. V lost 5 bases and J lost 7, with 12 bases in between. The germline V gene has CDR1 SNHLY and CDR2 FYNNEI. This chain joins TRBV2 and TRBJ1-5; TRBD1 is a possible D gene (6 bases). Material for sequencing was non-adjacent lung tissue. This clonotype was sampled from a human donor with non-small cell lung cancer. The CDR3 loop reads CASSRGGGQPQHF. The CDR3 DNA sequence: TGTGCCAGCAGTCGGGGGGGCGGGCAGCCCCAGCATTTT.